These 10 T cell receptor beta chains share one sample of origin, sequenced in a study of blood T cell repertoires in COVID-19. The assay was immunoSEQ multiplex PCR, and TCRdb's table has in-frame clones only and misses some. The sample lists about 190,000 clones, 70% to 90% occurring once. Input material: peripheral blood. These receptor sequences come from a woman aged 40 to 50 who had recovered from COVID-19.

This chain uses TRBV27 with TRBJ2-1; tentative D call: TRBD2 (6 bases). The ends were cut back, 4 bases at V and 2 bases at J, with 6 bases in the middle. Looked up from germline, CDR1 is MNHEY and CDR2 is SMNVEV (reference sequence). This CDR3 comprises 13 residues. The CDR3 sequence is CASSWGAYNEQFF. DNA for the CDR3: TGTGCCAGCAGTTGGGGGGCCTACAATGAGCAGTTCTTC.

This chain joins TRBV27 and TRBJ1-6; 7 positions agree with TRBD1. Germline loops: CDR1 MNHEY, CDR2 SMNVEV (reference sequence). The V and J ends lost 6 bases and 0 bases, in that order; junction bases with no gene match: 5. The CDR3 is made up of 16 amino acids. The DNA for the CDR3 is TGTGCCAGCAGCCGACAGGGCAGCTCCTATAATTCACCCCTCCACTTT. It encodes CASSRQGSSYNSPLHF.

This CDR3 reads CASSFSLYTGELFF. The CDR3 nucleotides are TGTGCCAGCAGTTTTTCCCTCTACACCGGGGAGCTGTTTTTT. V gene TRBV27 combines with J gene TRBJ2-2; D is uncertain. The CDR3 extends over 14 amino acids. Trimming shortened V by 3 bases and J by 3 bases, and 8 bases separated the two germline ends. Germline V gene data show CDR1 as MNHEY and CDR2 as SMNVEV (reference sequence).

J is TRBJ1-2 and V is TRBV27; maybe TRBD1 (6 bases). CDR3 length: 14 amino acids. The ends were cut back, 3 bases at V and 5 bases at J, with 13 bases in the middle. Germline lookup yields CDR1 MNHEY and CDR2 SMNVEV (reference sequence). As DNA, the CDR3 is TGTGCCAGCAGTTTGGGGGCTGGGTCGTATGGCTACACCTTC. It encodes CASSLGAGSYGYTF.

The gene calls are TRBV28 and TRBJ1-5; 9 bases are a match to TRBD1. The germline V gene encodes CDR1 MDHEN and CDR2 SYDVKM. The CDR3 is made up of 14 amino acids. V lost 6 bases and J lost 4; bases outside the gene matches: 4. The CDR3 nucleotides read TGTGCCAGCAGCTCCGGACAGGGGAATCAGCCCCAGCATTTT. It is translated as CASSSGQGNQPQHF.

The chain links TRBV5-8 to TRBJ2-7, with TRBD2 identical over 11 bases. The CDR3 consists of 15 residues. J was trimmed by 2 bases and V by 3 bases; bases with no gene match: 4. Germline V gene sequence: CDR1 SGHTS, CDR2 YDEGEE. CDR3 DNA: TGTGCCAGCAGCTCCGGGACTAGCGGTACCTACGAGCAGTACTTC. It codes for CASSSGTSGTYEQYF. The full variable domain, completed using reference TRBV5-8 and TRBJ2-7, is EAGVTQSPTHLIKTRGQQATLRCSPISGHTSVYWYQQALGLGLQFLLWYDEGEERNRGNFPPRFSGRQFPNYSSELNVNALELEDSALYLCASSSGTSGTYEQYFGPGTRLTVT.

The V gene is TRBV28, the J gene TRBJ2-5, with 8 positions matching TRBD2. The V gene's germline CDR1 is MDHEN and CDR2 SYDVKM. J lost 1 base, V lost 4 bases, and 5 bases had no gene match. The CDR3 runs to 15 residues. The DNA for the CDR3 is TGTGCCAGCAGTTCCCCAGGACTAGCCCAAGAGACCCAGTACTTC. Protein: CASSSPGLAQETQYF.

The chain links TRBV9 to TRBJ2-1; a weak D match, TRBD1 (5 bases). Germline CDR1 reads SGDLS; CDR2 reads YYNGEE. There are 13 residues in the CDR3. The V end lost 0 bases, the J end lost 10 bases, and 11 bases lay between the germline ends. The CDR3 region is CASSVAADSEQFF. In DNA, the CDR3 is TGTGCCAGCAGCGTAGCGGCTGACAGCGAGCAGTTCTTC.

The V gene is TRBV2, the J gene TRBJ1-4, with TRBD1 matching 8 bases. CDR1 and CDR2 (germline): SNHLY, FYNNEI. V lost 9 bases, J lost 6 bases, and 15 bases stayed unmatched. The CDR3 loop spans 16 amino acids. The CDR3 is CASWGISGGWDEKLFF. Here the CDR3 DNA reads TGTGCCAGTTGGGGAATTTCAGGGGGCTGGGATGAAAAACTGTTTTTT.

The chain employs TRBV19 and TRBJ2-1, with D perhaps TRBD2 (5 bases). Germline V gene lookup returns CDR1 LNHDA and CDR2 SQIVND (reference sequence). CDR3 length: 17 amino acids. V was cut by 1 base and J by 0 bases, with 13 bases left in between. The CDR3 nucleotides read TGTGCCAGTAGTATAGTTTCCGTGGGGAGCTCCTACAATGAGCAGTTCTTC. Protein product: CASSIVSVGSSYNEQFF.